These T cell receptor beta chains were read from a single sample in a study of T cell changes during pregnancy in multiple sclerosis. Profiled with immunoSEQ multiplex PCR; TCRdb holds only in-frame clones, not every one. Seen here are 40,000 to 60,000 clones, 90% observed once, and the top ten hold approximately 1.6%. The sample in question was peripheral blood, obtained in the first trimester of pregnancy. Receptors were obtained from a female donor in good health, enrolled as a control in a pregnancy study. Both conserved end residues are part of each CDR3. The D gene is left open where the match is weak. Some rows have no size entry. The others give once, few or many, or a class for an expanded clone.

D gene	clone size	V gene	J gene	CDR3 protein	CDR3 DNA
NA	once	TRBV4-2	TRBJ2-3	CASSQLGENTDTQYF	TGTGCCAGCAGCCAACTAGGAGAGAACACAGATACGCAGTATTTT
NA	NA	TRBV6-5	TRBJ1-2	CASSLRGVNYGYTF	TGTGCCAGCAGTTTAAGGGGTGTTAACTATGGCTACACCTTC
TRBD1	NA	TRBV6-5	TRBJ2-1	CASSYGTGAGNEQFF	TGTGCCAGCAGTTACGGGACAGGGGCGGGGAATGAGCAGTTCTTC
NA	NA	TRBV7-8	TRBJ1-5	CASSLVAGPTSFSNQPQHF	TGTGCCAGCAGCTTAGTAGCAGGGCCAACGTCCTTTAGCAATCAGCCCCAGCATTTT
NA	NA	TRBV5-1	TRBJ2-7	CASSLAGLDEQYF	TGCGCCAGCAGCTTGGCGGGGTTGGACGAGCAGTACTTC
TRBD1	NA	TRBV5-4	TRBJ2-7	CASSPQGQGWFDEQYF	TGTGCCAGCAGTCCTCAGGGACAGGGTTGGTTTGACGAGCAGTACTTC
NA	NA	TRBV27	TRBJ1-4	CASSPRPAHEKLFF	TGTGCCAGCAGCCCGCGGCCAGCACATGAAAAACTGTTTTTT
NA	NA	TRBV5-1	TRBJ2-1	CASGGAGSYNEQFF	TGCGCCAGCGGGGGGGCAGGCTCCTACAATGAGCAGTTCTTC
TRBD1	NA	TRBV2	TRBJ2-2	CASSPGQGKSGELFF	TGTGCCAGCAGTCCCGGACAGGGAAAAAGCGGGGAGCTGTTTTTT
NA	NA	TRBV2	TRBJ1-1	CASSVNTEAFF	TGTGCCAGCAGCGTAAACACTGAAGCTTTCTTT
NA	NA	TRBV28	TRBJ2-5	CASSLPTGETQYF	TGTGCCAGCAGTTTACCGACGGGAGAGACCCAGTACTTC
TRBD1	NA	TRBV28	TRBJ1-4	CASRRTGTAVEKLFF	TGTGCCAGCAGGCGGACCGGGACAGCTGTTGAAAAACTGTTTTTT
TRBD2	NA	TRBV19	TRBJ2-1	CASSMGTSGFYNEQFF	TGTGCCAGTAGTATGGGGACTAGCGGGTTCTACAATGAGCAGTTCTTC
TRBD1	few	TRBV7-9	TRBJ2-4	CASSLMGQGGDIQYF	TGTGCCAGCAGCCTGATGGGACAGGGGGGAGACATTCAGTACTTC
NA	NA	TRBV28	TRBJ1-4	CASSSSTGVGEKLFF	NA
NA	NA	TRBV28	TRBJ1-4	CASSLRGGNEKLFF	TGTGCCAGCAGCCTACGGGGGGGTAATGAAAAACTGTTTTTT
TRBD2	NA	TRBV7-8	TRBJ2-5	CASSGQAGPETQYF	TGTGCCAGCAGCGGACAAGCGGGGCCAGAGACCCAGTACTTC
TRBD2	NA	TRBV18	TRBJ2-1	CASSPRSGGFNEQFF	TGTGCCAGCTCACCACGTAGCGGGGGGTTCAATGAGCAGTTCTTC
NA	few	TRBV28	TRBJ2-7	CASSLGQGLAYEQYF	TGTGCCAGCAGTTTGGGGCAGGGACTCGCCTACGAGCAGTACTTC
TRBD1	NA	TRBV18	TRBJ1-2	CASSPETGDGYTF	TGTGCCAGCTCACCAGAGACAGGGGATGGCTACACCTTC
TRBD1	NA	TRBV2	TRBJ1-5	CASEGQVSDQPQHF	TGTGCCAGCGAGGGACAGGTAAGCGATCAGCCCCAGCATTTT
NA	NA	TRBV10-2	TRBJ2-5	CASRRNRESAETQYF	TGCGCCAGCAGGCGAAACAGGGAGTCGGCTGAGACCCAGTACTTC
NA	NA	TRBV28	TRBJ1-3	CASSLLPTGAAGNTIYF	TGTGCCAGCAGTTTGCTCCCGACAGGCGCGGCGGGAAACACCATATATTTT
NA	NA	TRBV7-9	TRBJ1-4	CASSLLGGNEKLFF	TGTGCCAGCAGCTTACTAGGGGGTAATGAAAAACTGTTTTTT
TRBD1	NA	TRBV7-9	TRBJ1-2	CASSGQGGGYTF	TGTGCCAGCAGCGGACAGGGCGGGGGCTACACCTTC
TRBD1	NA	TRBV19	TRBJ2-7	CASSTMDRGTHEQYF	TGTGCCAGTAGTACGATGGACAGGGGAACCCACGAGCAGTACTTC
NA	once	TRBV7-2	TRBJ2-3	CASSLASAGSLTDTQYF	TGTGCCAGCAGCTTAGCTAGCGCGGGATCATTAACAGATACGCAGTATTTT